Detailed here is one T cell receptor (beta chain). The germline V gene has CDR1 SEHNR and CDR2 FQNEAQ (reference sequence). CDR3 length: 15 amino acids. V was trimmed by 0 bases and J by 5 bases, leaving 13 bases between them. Using a J-beta primer mix together with a sample-barcoded 5' primer, a second PCR was run for roughly 6 to 12 cycles. A template-switch adaptor with 12 random nucleotides tagged each cDNA molecule. TCRdb re-called the 5' RACE reads with MiXCR, one entry per CDR3 protein. The data hold roughly 1,700,000 distinct CDR3 sequences, with about 30% observed a single time. This record belongs to a study of blood T cells in healthy people across ages. Overall study: Through template switching, about one barcoded beta molecule was captured per two T cells, as measured in model experiments.

The chain employs TRBV7-9 and TRBJ2-5; TRBD2 is a possible D gene (6 bases). This TCR came from a woman aged 30 to 39 in good health. Input material: blood. CDR3 loop: CASSLAVSGDETQYF. CDR3 nucleotides: TGTGCCAGCAGCTTAGCGGTTAGCGGTGACGAGACCCAGTACTTC.